This TCR beta chain derives from a study of shared clonotypes between healthy human individuals. Data came from immunoSEQ multiplex PCR; TCRdb stores just in-frame clones and leaves some out. The data hold more than 2 million clones, with 85% to 95% observed a single time. Deletions cut 2 bases from V and 2 bases from J, with 7 bases between. Germline lookup yields CDR1 MGHDK and CDR2 SYGVNS. The CDR3 is 15 residues long. The sequence was obtained from a man aged 18 to 29 in good health. This sequence joins TRBV25-1 and TRBJ2-6; possible D gene TRBD1, 5 bases. The sample consisted of naive CD4+ T cells sorted from blood. Indicated subset: CD45RA+ positively selected. The CDR3 DNA is TGTGCCAGCAGTGAACAGGGCACTGGGGCCAACGTCCTGACTTTC. Protein sequence: CASSEQGTGANVLTF.